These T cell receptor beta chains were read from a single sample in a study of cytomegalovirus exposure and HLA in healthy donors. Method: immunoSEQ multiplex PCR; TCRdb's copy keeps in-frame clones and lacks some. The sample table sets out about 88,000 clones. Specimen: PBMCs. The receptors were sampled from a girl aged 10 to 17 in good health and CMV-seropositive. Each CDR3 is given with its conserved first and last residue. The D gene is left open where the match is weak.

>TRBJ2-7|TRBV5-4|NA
TGTGCCAGCAGCTCACCAGGGGCCGCAACCTACGAGCAGTACTTC
CASSSPGAATYEQYF
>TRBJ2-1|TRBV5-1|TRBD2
TGCGCCAGCAGCCCTAGCGGGGCCTCCGACAATGAGCAGTTCTTC
CASSPSGASDNEQFF
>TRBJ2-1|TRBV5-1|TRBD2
TGCGCCAGCAGGGCTAGCGGGGGTCCCTACAATGAGCAGTTCTTC
CASRASGGPYNEQFF
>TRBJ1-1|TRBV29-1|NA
TGCAGCGTTGACCAGGGCGCTGAAGCTTTCTTT
CSVDQGAEAFF
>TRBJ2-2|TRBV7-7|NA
TGTGCCAGCAGCTACGACATATCCGCGAACACCGGGGAGCTGTTTTTT
CASSYDISANTGELFF
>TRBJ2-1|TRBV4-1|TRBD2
TGCGCCAGCAGCCGCAGCGGGGGGGCAGGTGAGCAGTTCTTC
CASSRSGGAGEQFF
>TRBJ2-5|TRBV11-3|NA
TGTGCCGGATCTCCACCAGGGATCGTCGAGACCCAGTACTTC
CAGSPPGIVETQYF
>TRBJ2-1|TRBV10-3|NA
TGTGCCATAATGGGGGGGCAGAGCTCCTACAATGAGCAGTTCTTC
CAIMGGQSSYNEQFF
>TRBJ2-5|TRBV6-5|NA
TGTGCCAGCAGGGCGGGATCTCCTGCGGGGACCCAGTACTTC
CASRAGSPAGTQYF
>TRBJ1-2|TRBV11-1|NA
TGTGCCAGCAGCTTAAGTTTGGCAGGAAACTATGGCTACACCTTC
CASSLSLAGNYGYTF
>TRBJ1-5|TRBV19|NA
TGTGCCAGTAGTATAGTGGGCAATAAACCGGGACAGCCCCAGCATTTT
CASSIVGNKPGQPQHF
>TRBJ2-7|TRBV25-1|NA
TGTGCCAGCAGCGGAGTAGGGGGACCCCCCTACGAGCAGTACTTC
CASSGVGGPPYEQYF
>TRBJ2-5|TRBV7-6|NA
TGTGCCAGCAGCTTAGAGCCGGGACACCAGCAAGAGACCCAGTACTTC
CASSLEPGHQQETQYF
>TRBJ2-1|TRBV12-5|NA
TGTGCTAGTGGTCCGGGGTTTGAGCAGTTCTTC
CASGPGFEQFF
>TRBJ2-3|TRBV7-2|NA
TGTGCCAGCAGCTCCAAAGATACGCAGTATTTT
CASSSKDTQYF
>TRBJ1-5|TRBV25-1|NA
TGTGCCAGCAGTGTTACAGGGTCTCAGCCCCAGCATTTT
CASSVTGSQPQHF
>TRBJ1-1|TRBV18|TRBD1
TGTGCCAGCTCACCTGCTTCGCGAAACAGGGGGGACACTGAAGCTTTCTTT
CASSPASRNRGDTEAFF